This T cell receptor (beta chain) was obtained from a study of blood T cell repertoires in COVID-19. On the study more broadly: Collection of acute and convalescent COVID-19 samples took place in the United States, Italy and Spain. In each case, the material was cDNA or gDNA derived from T cells, B-cell-depleted T cells, or PBMCs.

Recruitment covered roughly 24 US areas and drew participants whose ages spanned roughly 18 to 100 years. Shortly before study entry, within 2 weeks, exposed participants had met a COVID-19 case. Profiled with immunoSEQ multiplex PCR; TCRdb holds only in-frame clones, not every one. The data hold about 300,000 clones, with about 90% observed a single time. The germline gives CDR1 SGHRS, CDR2 YFSETQ. The CDR3 has 14 amino acids. V was pared by 4 bases and J by 2 bases, with 13 bases between. The sequenced material came from PBMCs or T cells enriched from blood (not recorded which). This chain links TRBV5-1 with TRBJ2-7; a weak D match, TRBD1 (6 bases). The clonotype comes from a woman aged 45-65 years who had been exposed to COVID-19. The CDR3 nucleotides are TGCGCCAGCAGCCAGGGACAAAGACCCTACGAGCAGTACTTC. It yields the protein CASSQGQRPYEQYF. The whole variable domain, remainder taken from reference TRBV5-1 and TRBJ2-7, is KAGVTQTPRYLIKTRGQQVTLSCSPISGHRSVSWYQQTPGQGLQFLFEYFSETQRNKGNFPGRFSGRQFSNSRSEMNVSTLELGDSALYLCASSQGQRPYEQYFGPGTRLTVT.